The 16 T cell receptor beta chains presented below share a single source sample, sequenced in a study of blood T cells in healthy people across ages. Primed by a sample-barcoded 5' primer and a J-beta primer mix, a second PCR proceeded for roughly 7 to 11 cycles. TCRdb passed the 5' RACE reads through MiXCR, listing each CDR3 protein once. This table has about 640,000 distinct CDR3 sequences, under 70% appearing once. Sequencing was carried out using blood. These receptors all come from a man in his 60s in good health.

This clonotype was seen a few times. The rearrangement uses TRBV2 and TRBJ2-1; possible D gene TRBD2, 5 bases. This CDR3 is 11 amino acids long. Looked up from germline, CDR1 is SNHLY and CDR2 is FYNNEI. The V end was cut by 8 bases, the J end by 7 bases, with 9 bases between. CDR3 DNA sequence: TGTGCCAGCGAATCGGGGAATGAGCAGTTCTTC. Its translation: CASESGNEQFF.

V gene TRBV20-1 combines with J gene TRBJ1-4, with D perhaps matching TRBD1 (5 bases). The CDR3 runs 11 residues. The V end was cut by 6 bases, the J end by 7 bases, with 9 bases between. The germline V gene has CDR1 DFQATT and CDR2 SNEGSKA (reference sequence). In nucleotides, the CDR3 is TGCAGTGCCGGGGGTCGTGAAAAACTGTTTTTT. Protein product: CSAGGREKLFF.

The chain employs TRBV27 and TRBJ2-2; the D gene is possibly TRBD2 (6 bases). Germline V gene lookup returns CDR1 MNHEY and CDR2 SMNVEV (reference sequence). The CDR3 length is 17 residues. The ends were cut back, 4 bases at V and 5 bases at J, with 20 bases in the middle. The CDR3 here is CASSYLPGTAGTGELFF. The CDR3 DNA reads as TGTGCCAGCAGTTATCTTCCCGGGACTGCGGGGACCGGGGAGCTGTTTTTT.

This clonotype was detected only a few times. The chain employs TRBV7-2 and TRBJ2-1; TRBD1 matches at 10 bases. The CDR3 loop spans 12 amino acids. After removal of 7 bases from V and 12 bases from J, the junction contained 6 bases not matched to a gene. Germline lookup yields CDR1 SGHTA and CDR2 FQGNSA. CDR3: CASTPGDRGQFF. Written as DNA, the CDR3 is TGTGCCAGCACCCCAGGGGACAGGGGGCAGTTCTTC.

The V gene is TRBV20-1, the J gene TRBJ2-1; 7 bases map to TRBD1. CDR3 length equals 15 residues. The junction had 15 bases not matched to a gene; V was cut back by 3 bases and J by 10 bases. Germline V gene sequence: CDR1 DFQATT, CDR2 SNEGSKA (reference sequence). CDR3 sequence reads: CSASRRTGDPDEQFF. The CDR3 nucleotides read TGCAGTGCTAGCCGGCGTACAGGGGATCCGGACGAGCAGTTCTTC.

Note on this clonotype: The junction differs from germline at one of its ends, possibly a read error. V gene TRBV20-1 combines with J gene TRBJ2-1; the match to TRBD2 covers 8 bases. This CDR3 spans 13 amino acids. CDR1 and CDR2 (germline): DFQATT, SNEGSKA (reference sequence). The CDR3 here is CSTVSGMLNEQFF. The CDR3 DNA sequence: TGTAGTACTGTTAGCGGGATGCTGAATGAGCAGTTCTTC.

This CDR3 reads CASRGQGGEGEQYF. The DNA of the CDR3 is TGTGCCAGCAGGGGACAGGGAGGGGAAGGCGAGCAGTACTTC. The V call is TRBV6-2 or TRBV6-3, the J call TRBJ2-7; 9 nucleotides agree with TRBD1. The V and J ends lost 6 bases and 6 bases, in that order; junction bases with no gene match: 9. Germline-derived CDR1 and CDR2 are MNHEY and SVGEGT. This CDR3 region has 14 residues.

The chain joins TRBV21-1 to TRBJ1-4; the table calls TRBD1, which could not be checked here. TRBV21-1 is assigned pseudogene status. The CDR3 is 16 amino acids. CDR3 in DNA: TGTGCCAGCAGCAGACAGACAGTTGCAACTAATGAAAAACTGTTTTTT. Translated, it gives CASSRQTVATNEKLFF.

V gene TRBV27 combines with J gene TRBJ2-3; the match to TRBD2 covers 8 bases. The CDR3 contains 14 residues. V lost 5 bases and J lost 6; bases outside the gene matches: 7. Germline loops: CDR1 MNHEY, CDR2 SMNVEV (reference sequence). The CDR3 protein is CASSPVVAGDTQYF. CDR3 in DNA: TGTGCCAGCAGTCCTGTGGTAGCGGGGGATACGCAGTATTTT.

This clonotype was picked up one time. The V and J genes are TRBV20-1 and TRBJ2-2, with 7 positions matching TRBD2. The ends lost 6 bases at V and 6 bases at J; junction bases unmatched: 4. The CDR3 sequence is 12 residues long. Germline assignment: CDR1 DFQATT and CDR2 SNEGSKA (reference sequence). The CDR3 is CSAREAAGELFF. CDR3 nucleotide sequence: TGCAGTGCCCGGGAGGCGGCCGGGGAGCTGTTTTTT.

This sequence joins TRBV20-1 and TRBJ2-1, with D possibly matching TRBD1 (5 bases). Trimming pared 0 bases from V and 8 bases from J, leaving 14 bases between. CDR1 is DFQATT, CDR2 SNEGSKA, per germline (reference sequence). The CDR3 consists of 14 residues. The CDR3 sequence: CSARDPGHYDEQFF. In DNA, the CDR3 is TGCAGTGCTAGAGATCCTGGACATTACGATGAGCAGTTCTTC.

J is TRBJ2-3 and V is TRBV20-1; 8 bases fit TRBD2. With 5 bases clipped from V and 3 bases from J, the junction kept 4 bases outside the gene matches. CDR1 is DFQATT, CDR2 SNEGSKA, per germline (reference sequence). This CDR3 contains 13 residues. Here the CDR3 DNA reads TGCAGTGCTCCGGGGGGGGTAACAGATACGCAGTATTTT. Its translation is CSAPGGVTDTQYF.

This clonotype was observed a few times. The rearrangement joins TRBV7-2 to TRBJ2-6; maybe TRBD2 (6 bases). The CDR3 is made up of 15 amino acids. V was clipped by 7 bases and J by 2 bases, with 12 bases between them. CDR1 is SGHTA and CDR2 is FQGNSA in the germline V gene. CDR3 nucleotides: TGTGCCAGCACCTGGGGGGTAGCTGGGGCCAACGTCCTGACTTTC. As protein: CASTWGVAGANVLTF.

V is TRBV29-1 and J is TRBJ1-1, with D unclear. Germline values: CDR1 SQVTM, CDR2 ANQGSEA. V was trimmed by 7 bases and J by 1 base, leaving 10 bases between them. The CDR3 loop spans 12 amino acids. CDR3 sequence: CSAATRNTEAFF. In DNA, the CDR3 is TGCAGCGCCGCTACACGGAACACTGAAGCTTTCTTT.

The chain combines TRBV3-1 with TRBJ2-7, with 8 bases fitting TRBD1. The J call is doubtful: the DNA matches TRBJ2-5 better. The CDR3 is made up of 16 amino acids. Germline V gives CDR1 LGHDT, CDR2 YNNKEL (reference sequence). CDR3 region: CASSRADRARRETQYF. The CDR3, as DNA: TGTGCCAGCAGCCGGGCGGACAGGGCAAGGAGAGAGACCCAGTACTTC.

The chain employs TRBV5-1 and TRBJ2-1, with 8 nucleotides matching TRBD2. The V and J ends lost 0 bases and 6 bases, in that order; junction bases with no gene match: 14. CDR1 and CDR2 from the germline V gene are SGHRS and YFSETQ. The CDR3 is 18 residues long. The CDR3 loop is CASSLVGTSPHNGNEQFF. The DNA of the CDR3 is TGCGCCAGCAGCTTGGTGGGGACTAGTCCTCACAATGGCAATGAGCAGTTCTTC.